The T cell receptor (beta chain) described here comes from a study of T-cell reconstitution after alpha-beta-depleted transplantation in children. The authors prepared the TCRbeta library with unique molecular identifiers. MiXCR, run by TCRdb on the PCR reads, gives a single entry per CDR3 protein. This sample carries 500,000 to 650,000 distinct CDR3 sequences, over 10% of them seen once, and the ten largest clones take 11% to 15%. Note on this clonotype: The antigen is undetermined.

The CDR3 consists of 13 residues. V was clipped by 5 bases and J by 5 bases, with 12 bases between them. Per germline, CDR1 SGHRS and CDR2 YFSETQ. Study outcomes and limitations: Newly generated T cells supplied most T-cell counts and diversity one year post-transplant. After transplant, at about two months, alpha-beta T cells were reportedly derived from several hundred expanded graft clones.

The chain joins TRBV5-1 to TRBJ2-3; D remains ambiguous. The sequence was collected from a female patient aged 2-9 years who had a stem cell transplant for aplastic anemia, so the T cells may come from the graft donor. The source was PBMCs, mostly from graft donor cells, collected 180 days after TCRalphabeta/CD19-depleted stem cell transplant. In DNA form, the CDR3 reads TGCGCCAGCAGACCCCTAGGGATAGATACGCAGTATTTT. Protein: CASRPLGIDTQYF.